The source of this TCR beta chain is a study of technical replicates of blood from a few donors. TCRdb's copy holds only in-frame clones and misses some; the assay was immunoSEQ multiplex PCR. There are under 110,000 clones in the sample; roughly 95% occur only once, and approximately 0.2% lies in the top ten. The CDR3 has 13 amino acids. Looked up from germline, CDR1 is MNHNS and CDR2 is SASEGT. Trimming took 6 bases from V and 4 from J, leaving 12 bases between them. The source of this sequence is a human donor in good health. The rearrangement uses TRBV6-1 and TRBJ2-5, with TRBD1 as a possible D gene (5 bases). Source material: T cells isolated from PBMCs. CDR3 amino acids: CASRTRGLETQYF. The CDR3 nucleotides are TGTGCCAGCAGGACAAGGGGATTAGAGACCCAGTACTTC.